The entry below describes one T cell receptor beta chain. This specimen comes from a study of T cell changes during pregnancy in multiple sclerosis. Libraries were prepared by immunoSEQ multiplex PCR; TCRdb keeps only in-frame clonotypes and omits some of them. Of roughly 63,000 clones detected, about nine tenths appear once; the ten largest clones hold roughly 2.2%. This CDR3 has 16 residues. Looked up from germline, CDR1 is SGHNT and CDR2 is YENEEA. The V gene lost 2 bases and the J gene lost 0 bases, with 13 bases spanning the gap. V usage is TRBV11-3 and J usage is TRBJ1-2; maybe TRBD1 (5 bases). The sequence derives from a female donor in good health, enrolled as a control in a pregnancy study. The source was peripheral blood, collected in the second trimester of pregnancy. CDR3 in DNA: TGTGCCAGCAGCTTATATTGGGGCAGAGCTAACTATGGCTACACCTTC. Translation gives CASSLYWGRANYGYTF.